This TCR beta chain was obtained from a study of T cells after yellow fever vaccination. Findings and caveats of the study: A weaker but faster secondary response was observed, peaking on day 5 versus 15. After the booster, approximately 96% of CD4 and more than 75% of CD8 primary-response clones were re-detected. Clonotypes shared by both compartments, CD4 and CD8, made up a small share.

Universal primer sites and UMIs were introduced during 5'RACE template-switching synthesis of TCR cDNA. TCRdb re-derived calls from the 5' RACE reads in MiXCR, one entry per CDR3 protein. The sample shows about 30,000 distinct CDR3 sequences, 4.4% of them seen only once. This clonotype was seen many times. No antigen is known for it. The CDR3 covers 11 residues. Germline CDR1 and CDR2: SGHNT and YYREEE (reference sequence). The V and J ends lost 0 bases and 9 bases respectively, with 4 bases between them. The source of this sequence is a man younger than 45 who received the YFV17D yellow fever vaccine. The source material was CD8+ T cells sorted from PBMCs, sampled 5 days after the yellow fever booster vaccination. The chain couples TRBV5-4 to TRBJ2-1; D not certain. This CDR3 reads CASSLDSEQFF. The CDR3, as DNA: TGTGCCAGCAGCTTGGATAGTGAGCAGTTCTTC.